The T cell receptor beta chain under discussion was sequenced for a study of memory CD4+ T cells and cytomegalovirus serostatus. As for the study in general: Donors were healthy Belgian adults, under ten CMV seropositive and around 24 seronegative.

The protocol was immunoSEQ multiplex PCR, while the TCRdb copy is restricted to in-frame clones and leaves out a portion. The repertoire holds tens of thousands of clones, with over 60% as singletons. The sort gate was single viable CD3+CD4+CD8-CD45RO+ cells for memory CD4+ T cells. Donors' CMV status reflects serum IgG against pp150, pp28, p38, p52. Study-level results: CD4+ memory repertoires contained 67 of 164 reported CMV TCRbeta sequences. Suggested: most of the CMV-linked TCR signature lies in CD4+ memory cells.

For this clone: Antigen unknown.

This CDR3 region has 13 residues. Per the germline V gene, CDR1 is SGHTA and CDR2 is FQGTGA. V lost 1 base to trimming and J lost 5 bases, with 8 bases between them. The clonotype comes from an adult in good health and CMV-seronegative. Sequencing was performed on memory CD4+ T cells from blood. This chain connects TRBV7-3 to TRBJ2-5; D remains ambiguous. The CDR3, as DNA: TGTGCCAGCAGCTTAAGTCCAAGGGAGACCCAGTACTTC. Protein sequence: CASSLSPRETQYF.